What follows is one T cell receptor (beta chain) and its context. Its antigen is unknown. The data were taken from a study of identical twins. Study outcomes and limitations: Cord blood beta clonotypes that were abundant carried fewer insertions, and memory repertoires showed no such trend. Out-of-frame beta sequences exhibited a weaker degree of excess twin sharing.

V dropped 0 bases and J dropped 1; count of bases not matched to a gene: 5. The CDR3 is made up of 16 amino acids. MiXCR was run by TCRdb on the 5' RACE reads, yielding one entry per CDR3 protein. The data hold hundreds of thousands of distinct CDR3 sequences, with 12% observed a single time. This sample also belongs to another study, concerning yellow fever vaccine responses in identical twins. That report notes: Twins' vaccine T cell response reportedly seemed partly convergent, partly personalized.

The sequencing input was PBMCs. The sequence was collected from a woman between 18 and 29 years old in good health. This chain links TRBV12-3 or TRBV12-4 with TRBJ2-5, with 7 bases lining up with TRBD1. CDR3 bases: TGTGCCAGCAGTTTAGCCCCAGGGACAGTCCAAGAGACCCAGTACTTC. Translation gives CASSLAPGTVQETQYF.